Below, one T cell receptor (beta chain) is given with its context. The length of the CDR3 is 14 residues. Germline V lookup: CDR1 SGHRS, CDR2 YFSETQ. In the PCR, 60 Vbeta and 13 Jbeta primers were used. Per the original methods: Among the unique TCR beta chains that a later analysis counted, around 82 million in all, 9.5 million to 11 million were shared. Assay: immunoSEQ multiplex PCR; the TCRdb copy retains only in-frame clones and omits some. The DNA gave D and trimming, while V, J and clone size come from that table. The table has fewer than 200,000 clones, 75% to 90% seen once. The sample comes from a study of cytomegalovirus exposure and HLA in healthy donors. In the study overall: Caucasian-associated ancestry cluster membership applied to just over 80% of nearly 400 genotyped donors.

Nominally healthy donors were sampled, though unrecorded immune exposures were likely. The sample comprised PBMCs. The rearrangement uses TRBV5-1 and TRBJ2-5, with 7 positions matching TRBD1. The better agreement between TRBJ2-7 and the DNA end casts doubt on the J call. The sequence was collected from a male donor in good health and CMV-seronegative. CDR3 region: CASSMDRRTYEQYF. The CDR3 DNA reads TGCGCCAGCTCTATGGACAGGCGGACCTACGAGCAGTACTTC.